This TCR beta chain emerged from a study of shared clonotypes between healthy human individuals. CDR1 and CDR2 (germline): MNHEY, SVGAGI. The CDR3 contains 13 residues. Trimming took off 8 bases at V and 2 bases at J, with 13 bases between the two ends. Data came from immunoSEQ multiplex PCR; TCRdb stores just in-frame clones and leaves some out. This repertoire shows approximately 2,300,000 clones, about 90% found once; its top ten account for 0.37%. The clonotype comes from a man younger than 35 in good health. Some clones in this sample may be carry-over from other donors' samples. Sample: naive CD4+ T cells from PBMCs. As to subset: CD45RA+ positively selected. The chain uses TRBV6-5 and TRBJ2-7; D is uncertain. CDR3: CASSGLGAYEQYF. CDR3 nucleotide sequence: TGTGCCAGCTCTGGTCTAGGTGCCTACGAGCAGTACTTC.